This T cell receptor (beta chain) was captured in a study of T cells of healthy individuals. TCRdb processed the 5' RACE reads anew with MiXCR; each CDR3 protein has one entry. This table has around 53,000 distinct CDR3 sequences, about 15% appearing once. The CDR3 extends over 16 amino acids. Germline assignment: CDR1 DFQATT and CDR2 SNEGSKA (reference sequence). A few counts support this clonotype. Germline and junction disagree at one end, which may indicate a read error. The chain combines TRBV20-1 with TRBJ2-3, with D hard to call. The sequence derives from a human donor in good health. The CDR3 here is CSVRDTPSLFTDTQYF. The CDR3 region has the DNA TGCAGTGTTAGAGATACCCCCAGTCTCTTCACAGATACGCAGTATTTT.